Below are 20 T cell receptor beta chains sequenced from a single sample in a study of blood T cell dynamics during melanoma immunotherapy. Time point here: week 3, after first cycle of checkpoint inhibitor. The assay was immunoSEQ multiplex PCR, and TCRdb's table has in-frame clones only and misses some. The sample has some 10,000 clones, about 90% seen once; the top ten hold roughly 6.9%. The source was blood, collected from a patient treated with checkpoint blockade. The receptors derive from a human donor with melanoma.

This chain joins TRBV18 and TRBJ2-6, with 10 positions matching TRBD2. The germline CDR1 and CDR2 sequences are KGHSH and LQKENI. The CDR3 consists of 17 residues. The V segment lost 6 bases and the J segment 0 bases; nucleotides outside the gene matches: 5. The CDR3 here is CASSRTSGNSGANVLTF. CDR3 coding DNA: TGTGCCAGCTCCCGGACTAGCGGTAACTCTGGGGCCAACGTCCTGACTTTC.

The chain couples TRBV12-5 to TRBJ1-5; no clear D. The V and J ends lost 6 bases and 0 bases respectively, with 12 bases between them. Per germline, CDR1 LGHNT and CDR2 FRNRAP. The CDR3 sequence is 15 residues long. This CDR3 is CASGPRADSNQPQHF. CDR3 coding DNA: TGTGCTAGTGGCCCCCGGGCCGATAGCAATCAGCCCCAGCATTTT.

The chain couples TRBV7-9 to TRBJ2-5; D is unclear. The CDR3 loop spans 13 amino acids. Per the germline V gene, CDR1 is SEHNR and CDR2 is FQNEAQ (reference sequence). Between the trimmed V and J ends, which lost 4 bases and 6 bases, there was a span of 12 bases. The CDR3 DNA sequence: TGTGCCAGCAGCTCCGGCCAGTTTCAGACCCAGTACTTC. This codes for CASSSGQFQTQYF.

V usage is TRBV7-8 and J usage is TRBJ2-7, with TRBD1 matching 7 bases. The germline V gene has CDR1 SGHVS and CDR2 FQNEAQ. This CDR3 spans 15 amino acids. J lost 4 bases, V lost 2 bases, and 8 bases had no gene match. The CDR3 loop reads CASSLSQGLGYEQYF. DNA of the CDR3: TGTGCCAGCAGCTTATCACAGGGGCTAGGTTACGAGCAGTACTTC.

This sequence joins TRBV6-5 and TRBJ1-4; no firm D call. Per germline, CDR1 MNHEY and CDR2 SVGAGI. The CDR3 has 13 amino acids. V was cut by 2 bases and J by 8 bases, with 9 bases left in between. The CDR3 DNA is TGTGCCAGCAGTTACGGACTGAAAGAAAAACTGTTTTTT. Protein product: CASSYGLKEKLFF.

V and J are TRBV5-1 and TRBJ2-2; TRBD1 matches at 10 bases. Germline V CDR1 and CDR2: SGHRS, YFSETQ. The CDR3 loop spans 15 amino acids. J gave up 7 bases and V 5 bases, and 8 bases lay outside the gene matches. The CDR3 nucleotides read TGCGCCAGCAGGAAGACAGGGGGCGATATCGGGGAGCTGTTTTTT. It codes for CASRKTGGDIGELFF.

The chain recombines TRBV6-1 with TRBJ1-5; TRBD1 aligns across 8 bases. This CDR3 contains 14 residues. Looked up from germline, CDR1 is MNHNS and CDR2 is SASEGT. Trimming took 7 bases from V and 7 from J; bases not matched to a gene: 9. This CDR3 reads CASTRTGHQQPQHF. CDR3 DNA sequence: TGTGCCAGCACCCGGACAGGGCATCAGCAGCCCCAGCATTTT.

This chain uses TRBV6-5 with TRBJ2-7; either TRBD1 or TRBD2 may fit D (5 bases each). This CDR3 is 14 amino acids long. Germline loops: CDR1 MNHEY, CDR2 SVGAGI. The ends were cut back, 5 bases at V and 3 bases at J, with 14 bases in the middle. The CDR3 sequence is CASSPYRTFYEQYV. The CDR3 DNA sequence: TGTGCCAGCAGTCCGTACAGGACTTTCTACGAGCAGTACGTC.

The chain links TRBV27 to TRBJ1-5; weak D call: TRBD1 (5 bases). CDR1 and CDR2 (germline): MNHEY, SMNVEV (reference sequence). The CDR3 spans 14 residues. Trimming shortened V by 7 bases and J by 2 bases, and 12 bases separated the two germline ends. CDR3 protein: CASMGGMGNQPQHF. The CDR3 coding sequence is TGTGCCAGCATGGGGGGAATGGGCAATCAGCCCCAGCATTTT.

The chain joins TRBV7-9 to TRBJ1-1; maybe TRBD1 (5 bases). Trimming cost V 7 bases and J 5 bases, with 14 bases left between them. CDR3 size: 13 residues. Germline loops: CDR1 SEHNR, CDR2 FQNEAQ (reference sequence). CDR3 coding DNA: TGTGCCAGCACGAAGGGGCTGGGGACTGAAGCTTTCTTT. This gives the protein CASTKGLGTEAFF.

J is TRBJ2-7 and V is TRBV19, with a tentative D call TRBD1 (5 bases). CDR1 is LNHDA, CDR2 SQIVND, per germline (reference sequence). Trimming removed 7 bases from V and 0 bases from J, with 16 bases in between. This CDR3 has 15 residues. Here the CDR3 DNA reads TGTGCCAGTATCATCTATTACAGGCTCTCCTACGAGCAGTACGTC. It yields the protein CASIIYYRLSYEQYV.

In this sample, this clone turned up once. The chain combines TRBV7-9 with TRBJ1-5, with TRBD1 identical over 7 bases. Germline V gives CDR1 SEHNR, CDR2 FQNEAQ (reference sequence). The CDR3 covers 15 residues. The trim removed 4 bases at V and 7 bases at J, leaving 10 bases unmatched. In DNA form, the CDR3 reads TGTGCCAGCAGCTCCTCAGGGGGGGCCTACCAGCCCCAGCATTTT. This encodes CASSSSGGAYQPQHF.

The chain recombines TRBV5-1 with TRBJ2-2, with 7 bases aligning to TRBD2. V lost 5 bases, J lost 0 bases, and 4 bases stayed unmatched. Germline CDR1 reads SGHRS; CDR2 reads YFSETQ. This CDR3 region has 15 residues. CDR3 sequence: CASSVSGANTGELFF. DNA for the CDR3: TGCGCCAGCAGTGTAAGCGGGGCGAACACCGGGGAGCTGTTTTTT.

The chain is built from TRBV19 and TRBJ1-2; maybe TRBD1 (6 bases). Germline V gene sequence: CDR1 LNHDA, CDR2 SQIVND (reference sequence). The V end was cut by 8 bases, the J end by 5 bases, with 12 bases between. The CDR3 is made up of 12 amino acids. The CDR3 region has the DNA TGTGCCAGTTATACAGGGAGATATGGCTACACCTTC. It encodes CASYTGRYGYTF. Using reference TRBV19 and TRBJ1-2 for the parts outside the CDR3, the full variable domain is DGGITQSPKYLFRKEGQNVTLSCEQNLNHDAMYWYRQDPGQGLRLIYYSQIVNDFQKGDIAEGYSVSREKKESFPLTVTSAQKNPTAFYLCASYTGRYGYTFGSGTRLTVV.

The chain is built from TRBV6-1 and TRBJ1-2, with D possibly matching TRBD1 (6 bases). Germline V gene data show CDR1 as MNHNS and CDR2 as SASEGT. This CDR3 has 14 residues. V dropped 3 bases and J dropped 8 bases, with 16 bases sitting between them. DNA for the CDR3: TGTGCCAGCAGTGATGGGACAAGGGACCGGGGCTACACCTTC. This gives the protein CASSDGTRDRGYTF.

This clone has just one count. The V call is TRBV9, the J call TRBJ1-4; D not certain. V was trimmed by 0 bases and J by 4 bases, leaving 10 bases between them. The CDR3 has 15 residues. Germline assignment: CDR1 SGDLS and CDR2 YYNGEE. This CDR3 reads CASSVGRQYNEKLFF. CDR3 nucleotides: TGTGCCAGCAGCGTAGGGCGGCAGTATAATGAAAAACTGTTTTTT.

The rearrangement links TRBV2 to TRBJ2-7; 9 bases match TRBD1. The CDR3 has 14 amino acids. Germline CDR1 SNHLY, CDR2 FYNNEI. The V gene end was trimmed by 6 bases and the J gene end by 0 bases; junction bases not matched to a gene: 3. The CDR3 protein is CASRAQGASYEQYF. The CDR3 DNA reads TGTGCCAGCAGAGCACAGGGGGCCTCCTACGAGCAGTACTTC. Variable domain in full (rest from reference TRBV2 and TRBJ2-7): EPEVTQTPSHQVTQMGQEVILRCVPISNHLYFYWYRQILGQKVEFLVSFYNNEISEKSEIFDDQFSVERPDGSNFTLKIRSTKLEDSAMYFCASRAQGASYEQYFGPGTRLTVT.

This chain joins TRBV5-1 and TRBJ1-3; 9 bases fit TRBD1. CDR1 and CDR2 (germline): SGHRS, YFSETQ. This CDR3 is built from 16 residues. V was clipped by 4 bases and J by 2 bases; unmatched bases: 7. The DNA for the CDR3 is TGCGCCAGCAGCCGGTTACAGGGGGCCGCTGGAAACACCATATATTTT. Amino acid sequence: CASSRLQGAAGNTIYF.

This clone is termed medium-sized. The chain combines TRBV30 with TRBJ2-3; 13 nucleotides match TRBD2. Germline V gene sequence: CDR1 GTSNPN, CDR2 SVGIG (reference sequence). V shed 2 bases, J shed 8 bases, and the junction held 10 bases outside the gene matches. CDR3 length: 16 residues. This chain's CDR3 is CAWSIGLAGEKGTQYF. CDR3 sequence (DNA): TGTGCCTGGAGTATTGGACTAGCGGGGGAAAAGGGTACGCAGTATTTT.

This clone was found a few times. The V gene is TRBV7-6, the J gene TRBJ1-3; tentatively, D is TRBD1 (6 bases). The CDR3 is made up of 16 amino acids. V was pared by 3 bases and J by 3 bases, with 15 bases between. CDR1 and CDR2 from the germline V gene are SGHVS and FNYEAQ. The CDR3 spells CASSLQAGALGNTIYF. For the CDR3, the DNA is TGTGCCAGCAGCTTGCAGGCAGGGGCCCTTGGAAACACCATATATTTT. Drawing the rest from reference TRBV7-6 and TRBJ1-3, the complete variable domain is GAGVSQSPRYKVTKRGQDVALRCDPISGHVSLYWYRQALGQGPEFLTYFNYEAQQDKSGLPNDRFSAERPEGSISTLTIQRTEQRDSAMYRCASSLQAGALGNTIYFGEGSWLTVV.